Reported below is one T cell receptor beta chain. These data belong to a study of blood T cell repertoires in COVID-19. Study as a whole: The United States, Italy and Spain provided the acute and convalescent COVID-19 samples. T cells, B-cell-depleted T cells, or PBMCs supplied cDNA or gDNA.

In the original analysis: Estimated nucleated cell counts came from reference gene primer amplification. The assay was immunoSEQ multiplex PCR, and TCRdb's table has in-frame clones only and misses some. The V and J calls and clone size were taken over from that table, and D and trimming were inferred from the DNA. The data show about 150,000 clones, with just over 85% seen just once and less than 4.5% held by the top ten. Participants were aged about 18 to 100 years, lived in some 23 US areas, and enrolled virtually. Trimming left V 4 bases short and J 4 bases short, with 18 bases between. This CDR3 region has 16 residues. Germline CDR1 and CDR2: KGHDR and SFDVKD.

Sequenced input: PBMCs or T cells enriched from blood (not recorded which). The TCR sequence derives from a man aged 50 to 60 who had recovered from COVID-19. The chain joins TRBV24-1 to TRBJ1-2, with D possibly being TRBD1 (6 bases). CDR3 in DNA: TGTGCCACCAGTGACGACAGGATCACTTCGGTCTATGGCTACACCTTC. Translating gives CATSDDRITSVYGYTF.